The sequence of this TCR beta chain was determined in a study of early T cells in non-severe SARS-CoV-2 infection. Researchers attached unique molecular identifiers to individual cDNA molecules. TCRdb reanalysed the 5' RACE reads using MiXCR and keeps one entry per CDR3 protein. The repertoire includes tens of thousands of distinct CDR3 sequences, 9.3% of them detected once, and more than 20% sits in the top ten. Points from the study as a whole: VDJdb-based matching was biased toward anti-spike CD8 responses and missed private and CD4 specificities.

This clonotype showed up just a few times. Its antigen is unknown. With V trimmed by 9 bases and J by 9 bases, 7 bases remained unmatched. CDR1 is LNHDA and CDR2 is SQIVND in the germline V gene (reference sequence). This CDR3 has 12 amino acids. The sequenced sample consisted of whole blood. The chain recombines TRBV19 with TRBJ2-1; TRBD2 matches 8 bases. The sequence derives from an adult who was a healthcare worker with PCR-confirmed SARS-CoV-2 infection or an uninfected control (not recorded which). The CDR3 DNA sequence: TGTGCCAGAGACCCGGGGGGGACTGAGCAGTTCTTC. Translation: CARDPGGTEQFF. Drawing the rest from reference TRBV19 and TRBJ2-1, the complete variable domain is DGGITQSPKYLFRKEGQNVTLSCEQNLNHDAMYWYRQDPGQGLRLIYYSQIVNDFQKGDIAEGYSVSREKKESFPLTVTSAQKNPTAFYLCARDPGGTEQFFGPGTRLTVL.